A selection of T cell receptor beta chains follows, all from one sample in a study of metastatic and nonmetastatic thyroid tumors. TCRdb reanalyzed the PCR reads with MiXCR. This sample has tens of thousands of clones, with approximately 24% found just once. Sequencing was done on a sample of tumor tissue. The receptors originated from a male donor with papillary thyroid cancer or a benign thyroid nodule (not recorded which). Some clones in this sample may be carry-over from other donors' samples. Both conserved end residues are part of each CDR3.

CDR3 protein: CASIPSPTGSGGDEQYF; V gene: TRBV5-1; CDR3 length: 17
CDR3 protein: CASSSTTGSLIYEQYF; V gene: TRBV28; CDR3 length: 16
CDR3 protein: CASSFDLGPGNTIYF; V gene: TRBV11-2; CDR3 length: 15
CDR3 protein: CASSLGLRLRGNEQFF; V gene: TRBV28; CDR3 length: 16
CDR3 protein: CASSQDYSSSSRANVLTF; V gene: TRBV4-3; CDR3 length: 18
CDR3 protein: CACSTRQGWEHQHF; V gene: TRBV28; CDR3 length: 14
CDR3 protein: CASSLVAYVDVDTQYF; V gene: TRBV11-2; CDR3 length: 16
CDR3 protein: CASSHRGSSDTQYF; V gene: TRBV4-3; CDR3 length: 14
CDR3 protein: CASRAREGNSPLHF; V gene: TRBV9; CDR3 length: 14
CDR3 protein: CASSLGLAGYEQYF; V gene: TRBV27; CDR3 length: 14
CDR3 protein: CASSSWGGFLYGYTF; V gene: TRBV5-4; CDR3 length: 15
CDR3 protein: CASSYPGEAFF; V gene: TRBV6-2/TRBV6-3; CDR3 length: 11
CDR3 protein: CASKLAGVSDTQYF; V gene: TRBV7-2; CDR3 length: 14
CDR3 protein: CASSSRGAVQTATNEKLFF; V gene: TRBV25-1; CDR3 length: 19
CDR3 protein: CSARDKGLSDTQYF; V gene: TRBV20-1; CDR3 length: 14
CDR3 protein: CASSFPGGPGLSSYIEQFF; V gene: TRBV18; CDR3 length: 19
CDR3 protein: CASSQVGRGPEAFF; V gene: TRBV4-3; CDR3 length: 14
CDR3 protein: CASSLSGGGLYEQYF; V gene: TRBV7-6; CDR3 length: 15
CDR3 protein: CSAPTSGSYEQYF; V gene: TRBV20-1; CDR3 length: 13
CDR3 protein: CASSPRQVQYEQFF; V gene: TRBV7-2; CDR3 length: 14
CDR3 protein: CATSAVSNQPQHF; V gene: TRBV15; CDR3 length: 13
CDR3 protein: CATSLRLNEKLFF; V gene: TRBV24-1; CDR3 length: 13
CDR3 protein: CASRRVTLGETQYF; V gene: TRBV6-1; CDR3 length: 14
CDR3 protein: CASSLEVQAYEQYF; V gene: TRBV7-8; CDR3 length: 14
CDR3 protein: CASSPSARTDTQYF; V gene: TRBV6-1; CDR3 length: 14
CDR3 protein: CASSIRLTSSYEQYF; V gene: TRBV5-6; CDR3 length: 15
CDR3 protein: CASMKSGQNTGELFF; V gene: TRBV6-1; CDR3 length: 15
CDR3 protein: CSARGAGDYNEQFF; V gene: TRBV20-1; CDR3 length: 14
CDR3 protein: CASSLVPNPYEQYF; V gene: TRBV7-2; CDR3 length: 14
CDR3 protein: CASSHWTVTEAFF; V gene: TRBV7-9; CDR3 length: 13
CDR3 protein: CASSTPYRDPSYEQYF; V gene: TRBV28; CDR3 length: 16
CDR3 protein: CASSLAFNYGYTF; V gene: TRBV7-9; CDR3 length: 13
CDR3 protein: CASSPPEGNPVNEQFF; V gene: TRBV18; CDR3 length: 16
CDR3 protein: CASKRPPPGGFGSGPREQYF; V gene: TRBV6-1; CDR3 length: 20
CDR3 protein: CASSESDSNQPQHF; V gene: TRBV10-2; CDR3 length: 14
CDR3 protein: CSARSPSGIYEQYF; V gene: TRBV20-1; CDR3 length: 14
CDR3 protein: CASSPPDDKGWEETQYF; V gene: TRBV6-2/TRBV6-3; CDR3 length: 17
CDR3 protein: CASTMDRVGYEQYF; V gene: TRBV6-1; CDR3 length: 14
CDR3 protein: CASSATTSAYNEQFF; V gene: TRBV5-4; CDR3 length: 15
CDR3 protein: CASSQEGDEQFF; V gene: TRBV11-3; CDR3 length: 12
CDR3 protein: CATSSGALRSSDEQYF; V gene: TRBV5-1; CDR3 length: 16
CDR3 protein: CASSGDRRVAGNSYEQYF; V gene: TRBV6-1; CDR3 length: 18
CDR3 protein: CAAGSDSANGNTIYF; V gene: TRBV6-1; CDR3 length: 15
CDR3 protein: CATSEPRLAESSYNEQFF; V gene: TRBV24-1; CDR3 length: 18
CDR3 protein: CASRIARGNEQFF; V gene: TRBV7-8; CDR3 length: 13
CDR3 protein: CASSLLGGASGVIEQYF; V gene: TRBV27; CDR3 length: 17
CDR3 protein: CVSSPPSGYDNEQFF; V gene: TRBV18; CDR3 length: 15
CDR3 protein: CAIREGQGGEETQYF; V gene: TRBV10-3; CDR3 length: 15
CDR3 protein: CASSPYRGSSYEQYF; V gene: TRBV5-1; CDR3 length: 15
CDR3 protein: CAILSGTNEQFF; V gene: TRBV2; CDR3 length: 12
CDR3 protein: CASSPGTGNYEQYF; V gene: TRBV11-2; CDR3 length: 14
CDR3 protein: CASSDPGGTGGKTQYF; V gene: TRBV2; CDR3 length: 16
CDR3 protein: CASSYSDLPREVMADTQYF; V gene: TRBV6-2/TRBV6-3; CDR3 length: 19
CDR3 protein: CASSYRGLRYEQYF; V gene: TRBV27; CDR3 length: 14
CDR3 protein: CASFSGRGYEQYF; V gene: TRBV10-2; CDR3 length: 13